What follows are 8 T cell receptor beta chains derived from one specimen sequenced in a study of T cells in Graves' hyperthyroidism and ophthalmopathy. RNA transcripts gave rise to amplified TCR beta CDR3 regions. Initially, a first-round RT-PCR of the TCR CDR3 employed the HTBI primer set. TCRdb reanalysed the multiplex PCR reads using MiXCR and keeps one entry per CDR3 protein. Here the sample spans approximately 700,000 distinct CDR3 sequences, less than 20% being singletons. The sample comprised blood. These receptors were obtained from a young man with Graves' hyperthyroidism.

This clonotype has at least ten counts. The chain links TRBV7-9 to TRBJ2-3; a possible D gene is TRBD1 (6 bases). The germline V gene encodes CDR1 SEHNR and CDR2 FQNEAQ (reference sequence). This CDR3 spans 16 amino acids. V lost 4 bases and J 0 bases, leaving 14 bases between the germline ends. CDR3 loop: CASSYRGGTSTDTQYF. The CDR3, as DNA: TGTGCCAGCAGCTACCGAGGGGGAACTAGCACAGATACGCAGTATTTT.

The chain couples TRBV11-3 to TRBJ1-6, with a possible D match to TRBD1 (5 bases). V shed 0 bases and J shed 8 bases, with 20 bases lying between them. There are 18 residues in the CDR3. CDR1 is SGHNT, CDR2 YENEEA, per germline. CDR3 coding DNA: TGTGCCAGCAGCTTAGACCCCGGGACGCCAATTTATGATTCACCCCTCCACTTT. Translated, it gives CASSLDPGTPIYDSPLHF. The full variable domain, in which reference TRBV11-3 and TRBJ1-6 provide the parts outside the CDR3, is EAGVVQSPRYKIIEKKQPVAFWCNPISGHNTLYWYLQNLGQGPELLIRYENEEAVDDSQLPKDRFSAERLKGVDSTLKIQPAELGDSAVYLCASSLDPGTPIYDSPLHFGNGTRLTVT.

This clonotype was seen ten or more times. The chain has TRBV20-1 and TRBJ2-7; 8 nucleotides match TRBD2. The germline V gene encodes CDR1 DFQATT and CDR2 SNEGSKA (reference sequence). J lost 0 bases, V lost 4 bases, and 2 bases had no gene match. The CDR3 is 13 residues long. CDR3 protein: CSANGRGSYEQYF. The CDR3 region has the DNA TGCAGTGCTAACGGGAGGGGCTCCTACGAGCAGTACTTC.

This clonotype came up a few times. With a much larger clone just one base away, this may be a read error. This chain connects TRBV20-1 to TRBJ2-3; D is undetermined. With 4 bases removed from V and 1 base from J, the gap between germline ends came to 12 bases. Germline-derived CDR1 and CDR2 are DFQATT and SNEGSKA (reference sequence). The CDR3 sequence is 14 residues long. For the CDR3, the DNA is TGCAGTGCTAAGGACGTACCAGGCACAGATACGCAGTATTTT. It is translated as CSAKDVPGTDTQYF.

This clonotype was recorded a few times. A junction end diverges from the germline sequence, so it may reflect a read error. This chain joins TRBV28 and TRBJ2-6; D possibly corresponds to TRBD2 (5 bases). The germline V gene has CDR1 MDHEN and CDR2 SYDVKM. The CDR3 has 13 amino acids. The chain's CDR3 is CVSNGDGANVLTF. The CDR3 nucleotides are TGTGTCAGCAACGGGGATGGGGCCAACGTCCTGACTTTC.

This clonotype was seen at least ten times. The chain uses TRBV3-1 and TRBJ1-2; 7 bases match TRBD1. Germline-derived CDR1 and CDR2 are LGHDT and YNNKEL (reference sequence). V shed 1 base, J shed 7 bases, and the junction held 9 bases outside the gene matches. This CDR3 region has 15 residues. CDR3 bases: TGTGCCAGCAGCCAAGTGATGACAGGGACTCGTGGCTACACCTTC. Its translation is CASSQVMTGTRGYTF.

This clonotype was picked up many times. The gene calls are TRBV28 and TRBJ1-3; 7 nucleotides agree with TRBD1. The V segment lost 3 bases and the J segment 2 bases; nucleotides outside the gene matches: 7. Germline V gene lookup returns CDR1 MDHEN and CDR2 SYDVKM. CDR3 length: 16 residues. The CDR3: CASSFPRTGAGNTIYF. CDR3 bases: TGTGCCAGCAGTTTCCCTCGGACAGGCGCTGGAAACACCATATATTTT.

This clonotype was seen at least ten times. V gene TRBV27 combines with J gene TRBJ1-1, with TRBD1 as a possible D gene (5 bases). CDR1 is MNHEY and CDR2 is SMNVEV in the germline V gene (reference sequence). This CDR3 spans 13 amino acids. The ends were cut back, 6 bases at V and 8 bases at J, with 16 bases in the middle. CDR3 bases: TGTGCCAGCAGAAGGACGGGGACCTTAGAAGCTTTCTTT. Translating gives CASRRTGTLEAFF.